These 8 T cell receptor beta chains share one sample of origin, sequenced in a study of naive and memory T cell subsets. An oligonucleotide containing a UMI was ligated to the 3' end of TCR cDNA. Four PCR rounds used nested alpha and beta constant region primers plus the SP2 primer. TCRdb reprocessed the 5' RACE reads with MiXCR, giving one entry per CDR3 protein. The sample includes tens of thousands of distinct CDR3 sequences, approximately 8.5% seen only once; the top ten take 15% to 20%. These receptors originate from a female donor in good health.

The J gene is TRBJ2-7, the V gene TRBV5-1; a possible D gene is TRBD1 (5 bases). V shed 4 bases and J shed 2 bases, with 19 bases lying between them. Germline V gene data show CDR1 as SGHRS and CDR2 as YFSETQ. CDR3 size: 16 residues. The CDR3 coding sequence is TGCGCCAGCAGCCCCCAGCCATATACAGGAGCCTACGAGCAGTACTTC. It yields the protein CASSPQPYTGAYEQYF. The full variable domain, rest sourced from reference TRBV5-1 and TRBJ2-7, is KAGVTQTPRYLIKTRGQQVTLSCSPISGHRSVSWYQQTPGQGLQFLFEYFSETQRNKGNFPGRFSGRQFSNSRSEMNVSTLELGDSALYLCASSPQPYTGAYEQYFGPGTRLTVT.

This clonotype was detected many times. The chain employs TRBV29-1 and TRBJ2-3; D may be TRBD1 or TRBD2 (6 bases each). Trimming shortened V by 6 bases and J by 3 bases, and 13 bases separated the two germline ends. CDR3 length equals 13 residues. CDR1 and CDR2 (germline): SQVTM, ANQGSEA. CDR3 loop: CSVGGGRTDTQYF. CDR3 DNA sequence: TGCAGCGTCGGAGGGGGGAGAACAGATACGCAGTATTTT.

This clonotype came up many times. This chain connects TRBV3-1 to TRBJ2-7; maybe TRBD2 (7 bases). The CDR3 covers 17 residues. The V end was cut by 4 bases, the J end by 0 bases, with 19 bases between. Germline values: CDR1 LGHDT, CDR2 YNNKEL (reference sequence). The CDR3 sequence is CASSPHGGQGFSYEQYF. As DNA, the CDR3 is TGTGCCAGCAGCCCTCACGGGGGGCAGGGATTCTCCTACGAGCAGTACTTC.

This clonotype was found many times. The chain recombines TRBV28 with TRBJ2-1; D is undetermined. Germline lookup yields CDR1 MDHEN and CDR2 SYDVKM. The CDR3 is made up of 12 amino acids. V was shortened by 5 bases and J by 6 bases, with 8 bases between the two germline ends. The CDR3 nucleotides read TGTGCCAGCAGTACTGGGCGCAATGAGCAGTTCTTC. It encodes CASSTGRNEQFF.

As DNA, the CDR3 is TGTGCCAGCAGCTTGGCTCCAGGGGCGGGGACAGATACGCAGTATTTT. Amino acid sequence: CASSLAPGAGTDTQYF. The chain carries TRBV5-4 and TRBJ2-3; D possibly matches TRBD1 or TRBD2 (6 bases each). The germline V gene has CDR1 SGHNT and CDR2 YYREEE (reference sequence). The CDR3 spans 16 residues. Trimming left V 0 bases short and J 3 bases short, with 14 bases between.

This clonotype was detected ten times or more. The V gene is TRBV11-1, the J gene TRBJ2-5; 9 nucleotides align to TRBD2. Germline trimming cut 2 bases from V and 2 bases from J; bases unmatched to any gene: 3. The germline V gene encodes CDR1 SGHAT and CDR2 FQDESV (reference sequence). The CDR3 consists of 15 residues. The CDR3 DNA reads as TGTGCCAGCAGCTTAATGGCGGGGGGGCAAGAGACCCAGTACTTC. Translated, it gives CASSLMAGGQETQYF.

This clonotype was detected many times. The DNA of the CDR3 is TGTGCCAGCAGCCGGGGAAGGGATCAGCCCCAGCATTTT. As protein: CASSRGRDQPQHF. V usage is TRBV7-9 and J usage is TRBJ1-5; no definite D call. The V gene's germline CDR1 is SEHNR and CDR2 FQNEAQ (reference sequence). This CDR3 region has 13 residues. The V end was cut by 5 bases, the J end by 5 bases, with 10 bases between.

This clonotype was observed at least ten times. The rearrangement uses TRBV4-1 and TRBJ2-7; 7 bases line up with TRBD2. The germline V gene encodes CDR1 MGHRA and CDR2 YSYEKL. This CDR3 contains 15 residues. The V and J ends lost 0 bases and 5 bases, in that order; junction bases with no gene match: 7. CDR3 sequence reads: CASSQDMRGWHEQYF. CDR3 DNA: TGCGCCAGCAGCCAAGATATGCGGGGGTGGCACGAGCAGTACTTC.